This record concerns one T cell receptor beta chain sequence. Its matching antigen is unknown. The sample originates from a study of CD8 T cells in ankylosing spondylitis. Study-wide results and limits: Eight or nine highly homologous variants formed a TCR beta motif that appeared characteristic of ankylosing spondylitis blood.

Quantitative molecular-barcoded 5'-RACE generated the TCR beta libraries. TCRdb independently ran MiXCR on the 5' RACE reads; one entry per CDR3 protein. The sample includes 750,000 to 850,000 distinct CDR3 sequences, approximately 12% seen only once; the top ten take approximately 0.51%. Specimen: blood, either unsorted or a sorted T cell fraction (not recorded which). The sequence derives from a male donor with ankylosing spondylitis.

The CDR3: CSAWTSGRMDTQYF. In DNA, the CDR3 is TGCAGTGCTTGGACTAGCGGGAGGATGGATACGCAGTATTTT. The rearrangement uses TRBV20-1 and TRBJ2-3, with 14 bases identical to TRBD2. Germline loops: CDR1 DFQATT, CDR2 SNEGSKA (reference sequence). The J segment lost 6 bases and the V segment lost 5 bases, leaving 4 bases of the junction unmatched. The CDR3 loop spans 14 amino acids.